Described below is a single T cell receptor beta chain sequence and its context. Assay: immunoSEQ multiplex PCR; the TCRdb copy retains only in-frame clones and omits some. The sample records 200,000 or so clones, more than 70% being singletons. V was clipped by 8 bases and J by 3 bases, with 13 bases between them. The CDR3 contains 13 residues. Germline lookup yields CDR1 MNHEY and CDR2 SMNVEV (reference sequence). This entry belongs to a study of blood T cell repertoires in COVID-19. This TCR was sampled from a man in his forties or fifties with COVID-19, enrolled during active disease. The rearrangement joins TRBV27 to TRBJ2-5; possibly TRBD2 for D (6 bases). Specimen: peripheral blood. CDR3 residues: CASCRWGEETQYF. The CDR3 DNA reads TGTGCCAGCTGCCGCTGGGGGGAAGAGACCCAGTACTTC.